This T cell receptor beta chain was found in a study of T cell repertoires in cytomegalovirus infection. Across the whole study: Through public TCR beta signatures, both CMV infection and matching HLA type were indicated.

This clonotype was seen many times. Its antigen remains unidentified. A single record per CDR3 protein comes from TCRdb applying MiXCR to the reads. The table shows 250,000 to 300,000 distinct CDR3 sequences, with around 20% occurring only once. The receptor comes from a human donor in good health (CMV status not recorded). Some clones in this sample may be carry-over from other donors' samples. Sequences were derived from cultured PBMCs, sampled from culture after CMV antigen stimulation.

The CDR3 is CASSYDRGNTEAFF. The CDR3 nucleotides read TGTGCCAGCAGCTATGACAGGGGAAACACTGAAGCTTTCTTT. V and J are TRBV7-2 and TRBJ1-1; 8 bases fit TRBD1. Germline V gene sequence: CDR1 SGHTA, CDR2 FQGNSA. The V segment lost 4 bases and the J segment 2 bases; nucleotides outside the gene matches: 3. The CDR3 loop spans 14 amino acids.